A single sample gave rise to the 11 T cell receptor beta chains below, sequenced in a study of cytomegalovirus exposure and HLA in healthy donors. The PCR employed 60 Vbeta primers together with 13 Jbeta primers. Generated by immunoSEQ multiplex PCR, the TCRdb table keeps only in-frame clones and is missing some. The sample consists of around 150,000 clones, more than 70% of them appearing once. Input material: PBMCs. The receptors shown here come from a man in his sixties in good health and CMV-seronegative.

The chain is built from TRBV5-1 and TRBJ1-4; TRBD1 agrees at 9 bases. Germline V gene sequence: CDR1 SGHRS, CDR2 YFSETQ. With 0 bases clipped from V and 7 bases from J, the junction kept 7 bases outside the gene matches. CDR3 length: 16 amino acids. This CDR3 is CASSLEQGASGEKLFF. CDR3 nucleotides: TGCGCCAGCAGCTTGGAACAGGGGGCGTCTGGTGAAAAACTGTTTTTT.

V is TRBV9 and J is TRBJ1-1; 7 bases are shared with TRBD1. The CDR3 consists of 15 residues. The J segment lost 0 bases and the V segment lost 3 bases, leaving 5 bases of the junction unmatched. The germline gives CDR1 SGDLS, CDR2 YYNGEE. CDR3 DNA: TGTGCCAGCAGCGAGGGACAGCGAATGAACACTGAAGCTTTCTTT. It translates to CASSEGQRMNTEAFF.

Regarding this clone: One end of the junction does not line up with germline, which may come from a read error. The rearrangement joins TRBV29-1 to TRBJ2-7, with 8 positions matching TRBD1. The length of the CDR3 is 14 residues. Germline V gene sequence: CDR1 SQVTM, CDR2 ANQGSEA. In DNA, the CDR3 is TGCAGCGTTGACGGACAGGGTGGCTCCTACGAGCAGTGCTTC. It specifies CSVDGQGGSYEQCF.

The gene calls are TRBV27 and TRBJ2-3; TRBD2 aligns across 9 bases. Germline V gene sequence: CDR1 MNHEY, CDR2 SMNVEV (reference sequence). The trim removed 3 bases at V and 2 bases at J, leaving 9 bases unmatched. This CDR3 has 17 amino acids. CDR3 loop: CASSFLPAGGLTDTQYF. In DNA, the CDR3 is TGTGCCAGCAGTTTTTTACCAGCGGGAGGCCTCACAGATACGCAGTATTTT.

To note about this clone: One end of the junction is discordant with germline, which a read error may explain. This chain links TRBV7-9 with TRBJ1-4; D ambiguous. The length of the CDR3 is 16 residues. Germline values: CDR1 SEHNR, CDR2 FQNEAQ (reference sequence). The CDR3 here is CSSSLTARATNEKLFF. CDR3 nucleotides: TGTTCCAGCAGCTTAACCGCGAGAGCAACTAATGAAAAACTGTTTTTT.

This clone was detected only once. The genes are TRBV7-9 and TRBJ2-5; D is perhaps TRBD2 (5 bases). Germline V gene data show CDR1 as SEHNR and CDR2 as FQNEAQ (reference sequence). V lost 5 bases, J lost 5 bases, and 18 bases lay in between. CDR3 length: 15 amino acids. CDR3 in amino acids: CASSPRPGRGETQYF. In DNA form, the CDR3 reads TGTGCCAGCAGCCCCCGGCCGGGGAGAGGGGAGACCCAGTACTTC. Combining the CDR3 with reference TRBV7-9 and TRBJ2-5 gives the whole variable domain DTGVSQNPRHKITKRGQNVTFRCDPISEHNRLYWYRQTLGQGPEFLTYFQNEAQLEKSRLLSDRFSAERPKGSFSTLEIQRTEQGDSAMYLCASSPRPGRGETQYFGPGTRLLVL.

In this sample, this clone turned up once. The chain has TRBV2 and TRBJ2-3, with no clear D. Germline CDR1 and CDR2: SNHLY and FYNNEI. Trimming took 5 bases from V and 0 from J, leaving 12 bases between them. This CDR3 is built from 15 residues. In DNA, the CDR3 is TGTGCCAGCAGTAAACTCTCCCCGAGCACAGATACGCAGTATTTT. Translating gives CASSKLSPSTDTQYF.

The V call is TRBV7-2, the J call TRBJ1-5; TRBD1 might be the D (6 bases). V shed 1 base and J shed 5 bases, with 6 bases lying between them. The CDR3 sequence is 13 residues long. Germline lookup yields CDR1 SGHTA and CDR2 FQGNSA. CDR3 nucleotides: TGTGCCAGCAGCTTAGAGGGGGATCAGCCCCAGCATTTT. It specifies CASSLEGDQPQHF.

V gene TRBV30 combines with J gene TRBJ1-2, with D possibly being TRBD1 (5 bases). Trimming stripped 0 bases from V and 4 bases from J, with 12 bases between. CDR3 length: 14 amino acids. Germline CDR1 GTSNPN, CDR2 SVGIG (reference sequence). The CDR3 DNA reads TGTGCCTGGAGTGTTGGGGGGTGGGGCTATGGCTACACCTTC. Its protein is CAWSVGGWGYGYTF.

The chain joins TRBV29-1 to TRBJ2-5, with a weak D call TRBD1 (6 bases). The CDR3 extends over 14 amino acids. The germline V gene encodes CDR1 SQVTM and CDR2 ANQGSEA. Trimming stripped 4 bases from V and 3 bases from J, with 15 bases between. CDR3 DNA sequence: TGCAGCGTTGCCCACCAGGGGCTTGAAGAGACCCAGTACTTC. This encodes CSVAHQGLEETQYF. Using reference TRBV29-1 and TRBJ2-5 for the parts outside the CDR3, the full variable domain is SAVISQKPSRDICQRGTSLTIQCQVDSQVTMMFWYRQQPGQSLTLIATANQGSEATYESGFVIDKFPISRPNLTFSTLTVSNMSPEDSSIYLCSVAHQGLEETQYFGPGTRLLVL.

This clone was detected once. The chain is built from TRBV27 and TRBJ1-6; D is ambiguous. Germline CDR1 MNHEY, CDR2 SMNVEV (reference sequence). The CDR3 sequence is 14 residues long. V was cut by 4 bases and J by 7 bases, with 11 bases left in between. In DNA, the CDR3 is TGTGCCAGCAGTTACTGGGCCGGCAATTCACCCCTCCACTTT. Translation: CASSYWAGNSPLHF.